The T cell receptor beta chain described here comes from a study of blood T cell repertoires in COVID-19. Study-level information: Samples taken during acute and convalescent COVID-19 were collected in the United States, Italy and Spain. T cells, B-cell-depleted T cells, or PBMCs provided the cDNA or gDNA that served as material.

Trimming cost V 0 bases and J 2 bases; bases outside gene matches: 2. Germline CDR1 is KGHSH and CDR2 is LQKENI. The CDR3 runs to 15 residues. The repertoire was sequenced with immunoSEQ multiplex PCR; TCRdb's copy has only in-frame clones and lacks some. Of a few hundred thousand clones in the sample, roughly 87% were seen once. The material sequenced was peripheral blood. The J gene is TRBJ2-7, the V gene TRBV18, with 9 nucleotides matching TRBD1. This TCR came from a woman aged 50 to 65 who had recovered from COVID-19. The CDR3 DNA reads as TGTGCCAGCTCACCACCGGGACAGGGTGCCTACGAGCAGTACTTC. Amino acid sequence: CASSPPGQGAYEQYF.